This TCR beta chain comes out of a study of blood T cell repertoires in COVID-19. About the research overall: Nucleic acid was either cDNA or gDNA, and it came from T cells, B-cell-depleted T cells, or PBMCs.

As handled by the study authors: Reference gene primer amplification gave nucleated cell count estimates. The method was immunoSEQ multiplex PCR; TCRdb's version includes in-frame clones alone and lacks a portion of them. V, J and clone size derive from that table, while D and trimming were established from the DNA sequence. The sample has about 230,000 clones, over 75% seen once. With 1 base clipped from V and 3 bases from J, the junction kept 2 bases outside the gene matches. Germline V CDR1 and CDR2: SGHRS, YFSETQ. This CDR3 spans 14 amino acids. Enrolment of Seattle patients took place during active infection, and they were followed longitudinally.

The clonotype comes from a man in his fifties with COVID-19, enrolled during active disease. The rearrangement links TRBV5-1 to TRBJ1-1; 8 bases match TRBD1. Specimen: peripheral blood. The CDR3 sequence: CASSLQGADTEAFF. The CDR3 nucleotides are TGCGCCAGCAGCTTGCAGGGGGCCGACACTGAAGCTTTCTTT. The whole variable domain, remainder taken from reference TRBV5-1 and TRBJ1-1, is KAGVTQTPRYLIKTRGQQVTLSCSPISGHRSVSWYQQTPGQGLQFLFEYFSETQRNKGNFPGRFSGRQFSNSRSEMNVSTLELGDSALYLCASSLQGADTEAFFGQGTRLTVV.